The T cell receptor (beta chain) under discussion was sequenced for a study of cytomegalovirus exposure and HLA in healthy donors. Trimming removed 4 bases from V and 0 bases from J; junction bases left unmatched: 4. The CDR3 extends over 15 amino acids. Germline CDR1 and CDR2: SGHKS and YYEKEE (reference sequence). Findings and limits, study-wide: Reported performance of the classifier showed diagnosis of cytomegalovirus status with high specificity and sensitivity. Further analysis, carried out later, found HLA-associated TCR beta chains more clonally expanded than equally common other chains. Donor immune exposure was known only as CMV serostatus. In an earlier analysis, in fewer than 700 donors, most V segments appeared productive either ~87% or ~30% of the time.

PCR involved 60 Vbeta and 13 Jbeta primers. Assay used: immunoSEQ multiplex PCR; TCRdb lists only in-frame clones, some missing. The sample shows about 85,000 clones, over 70% of them seen only once. This clone appeared a few times. Antigen unknown. The chain uses TRBV5-5 and TRBJ2-1, with 7 positions matching TRBD1. Sequenced input: PBMCs. The sequence was collected from a man over 45 in good health and CMV-seropositive. CDR3 sequence (DNA): TGTGCCAGCAGCCTGGGACAGACCTCCTACAATGAGCAGTTCTTC. Its protein product is CASSLGQTSYNEQFF.